Listed here are 17 T cell receptor beta chains from one sample, sequenced in a study of cytomegalovirus exposure and HLA in healthy donors. The PCR contained 60 Vbeta and 13 Jbeta primers. Libraries were prepared by immunoSEQ multiplex PCR; TCRdb keeps only in-frame clonotypes and omits some of them. The table shows around 130,000 clones, with 65% to 75% occurring only once. Sequenced input: PBMCs. All receptors derive from a man aged 35 to 55 in good health and CMV-seropositive.

Note on this clone: Other DNA sequences from this sample encode an identical CDR3 as well. V and J are TRBV6-1 and TRBJ2-5; 7 bases are a match to TRBD1. Gene TRBJ2-7 matches the end of the DNA better, so the J call may be wrong. The germline V gene has CDR1 MNHNS and CDR2 SASEGT. The CDR3 covers 12 residues. CDR3 region: CASRDRSYEQYF. The CDR3 DNA reads TGTGCCAGTCGGGACAGATCCTACGAGCAGTACTTC.

This clone was recorded a few times. J is TRBJ2-5 and V is TRBV28, with a weak D call TRBD1 (5 bases). The CDR3 spans 14 residues. Trimming left V 2 bases short and J 3 bases short, with 10 bases between. From germline, CDR1 is MDHEN and CDR2 SYDVKM. CDR3 residues: CASSLHSREETQYF. The DNA for the CDR3 is TGTGCCAGCAGTTTACACTCCAGGGAAGAGACCCAGTACTTC.

This chain connects TRBV6-7 to TRBJ2-1; the match to TRBD2 covers 10 bases. TRBV6-7 has ORF status, its function being uncertain. The CDR3 extends over 15 amino acids. V shed 5 bases, J shed 4 bases, and the junction held 5 bases outside the gene matches. The CDR3 region is CASSAGLASYNEQFF. In nucleotides, the CDR3 is TGTGCCAGCAGTGCGGGACTAGCGAGTTACAATGAGCAGTTCTTC.

The chain combines TRBV30 with TRBJ1-2; 7 bases align to TRBD1. The length of the CDR3 is 16 residues. Germline V gene lookup returns CDR1 GTSNPN and CDR2 SVGIG (reference sequence). J lost 0 bases, V lost 4 bases, and 11 bases had no gene match. The CDR3 reads CAWMRVGTETNYGYTF. In DNA form, the CDR3 reads TGTGCCTGGATGAGGGTGGGGACAGAGACTAACTATGGCTACACCTTC.

This chain uses TRBV28 with TRBJ2-3; the D is unclear. The V end was cut by 2 bases, the J end by 4 bases, with 13 bases between. The germline V gene has CDR1 MDHEN and CDR2 SYDVKM. The length of the CDR3 is 15 residues. This chain's CDR3 is CASSLRGERADTQYF. The CDR3 bases are TGTGCCAGCAGTTTACGAGGAGAACGAGCAGATACGCAGTATTTT.

This chain uses TRBV10-3 with TRBJ1-3; D gene uncertain. V lost 2 bases and J lost 0, with 11 bases in between. CDR1 is ENHRY and CDR2 is SYGVKD in the germline V gene. This CDR3 is built from 16 residues. CDR3 coding DNA: TGTGCCATCAGTGAGGTGTCGGTTCCCTCTGGAAACACCATATATTTT. Protein product: CAISEVSVPSGNTIYF.

This clone was seen a single time. This chain joins TRBV6-1 and TRBJ2-1; D gene ambiguous. CDR3 length: 14 residues. Looked up from germline, CDR1 is MNHNS and CDR2 is SASEGT. V was shortened by 6 bases and J by 0 bases, with 9 bases between the two germline ends. CDR3 loop: CASSPGHSYNEQFF. Written as DNA, the CDR3 is TGTGCCAGCAGCCCGGGTCACTCCTACAATGAGCAGTTCTTC.

The gene calls are TRBV25-1 and TRBJ1-4; maybe TRBD1 (5 bases). The CDR3 loop spans 14 amino acids. CDR1 is MGHDK, CDR2 SYGVNS, per germline. V lost 2 bases to trimming and J lost 8 bases, with 12 bases between them. The CDR3 DNA follows: TGTGCCAGCAGTGAACGGGGACTTCGCGAAAAACTGTTTTTT. Its translation: CASSERGLREKLFF.

DNA of the CDR3: TGTGCCTGGAGTGTCCTCAAGGGGTCTAACTATGGCTACACCTTC. This translates into CAWSVLKGSNYGYTF. The chain joins TRBV30 to TRBJ1-2, with a tentative D call TRBD1 (5 bases). The germline V and J ends were trimmed by 0 bases and 0 bases, with 11 bases remaining between them. The CDR3 sequence is 15 residues long. Germline V gene lookup returns CDR1 GTSNPN and CDR2 SVGIG (reference sequence).

As regards this clone: Mismatch with germline at one junction end may stem from a read error. This chain connects TRBV7-7 to TRBJ2-1, with 7 bases fitting TRBD2. Per the germline V gene, CDR1 is SSHAT and CDR2 is FNYEAQ (reference sequence). CDR3 length: 15 residues. Here the CDR3 reads CASSLGLGSSDEQFF. The CDR3 DNA reads TGTGCTAGCAGCTTAGGACTAGGAAGTTCCGATGAGCAGTTCTTC.

The V gene is TRBV28, the J gene TRBJ1-2, with D unclear. Trimming took 4 bases from V and 5 from J, leaving 5 bases between them. Germline lookup yields CDR1 MDHEN and CDR2 SYDVKM. This CDR3 is built from 11 residues. Written as DNA, the CDR3 is TGTGCCAGCAGTTCTAGGTATGGCTACACCTTC. Its protein is CASSSRYGYTF.

The chain is built from TRBV27 and TRBJ2-7; 9 nucleotides agree with TRBD2. Per the germline V gene, CDR1 is MNHEY and CDR2 is SMNVEV (reference sequence). The CDR3 length is 14 residues. V was clipped by 4 bases and J by 3 bases; unmatched bases: 4. The CDR3 DNA follows: TGTGCCAGCAGTTACACTAGCGGGCTCTACGAGCAGTACTTC. Its protein product is CASSYTSGLYEQYF.

The V and J genes are TRBV5-1 and TRBJ2-2; TRBD1 matches 7 bases. The V gene's germline CDR1 is SGHRS and CDR2 YFSETQ. J gave up 4 bases and V 5 bases, and 11 bases lay outside the gene matches. The CDR3 is 16 residues long. The CDR3 is CASRVTGARGTGELFF. CDR3 nucleotides: TGCGCCAGCAGAGTAACAGGGGCCCGTGGCACCGGGGAGCTGTTTTTT.

The CDR3 spells CASSYGLYEQYF. The CDR3, as DNA: TGTGCCAGCAGTTACGGGCTTTACGAGCAGTACTTC. This sequence joins TRBV6-6 and TRBJ2-7; D is unclear. Trimming shortened V by 2 bases and J by 4 bases, and 6 bases separated the two germline ends. The CDR3 sequence is 12 residues long. Germline loops: CDR1 MNHNY, CDR2 SVGAGI (reference sequence).

The J gene is TRBJ2-3, the V gene TRBV4-2; perhaps TRBD2 as D (7 bases). V lost 1 base to trimming and J lost 1 base, with 18 bases between them. This CDR3 is 18 amino acids long. The germline V gene encodes CDR1 LGHNA and CDR2 YNFKEQ. As DNA, the CDR3 is TGTGCCAGCAGCCAAGCGGGGGAGGGGGGTTTTCGCACAGATACGCAGTATTTT. Amino acids: CASSQAGEGGFRTDTQYF.

The chain combines TRBV2 with TRBJ2-7; weak D call: TRBD2 (7 bases). Deletions cut 10 bases from V and 2 bases from J, with 15 bases between. Germline CDR1 reads SNHLY; CDR2 reads FYNNEI. CDR3 size: 13 residues. This chain's CDR3 is CATEGGETYEQYF. CDR3 bases: TGTGCCACAGAGGGGGGGGAGACCTACGAGCAGTACTTC. The full variable domain, its missing parts supplied by reference TRBV2 and TRBJ2-7, is EPEVTQTPSHQVTQMGQEVILRCVPISNHLYFYWYRQILGQKVEFLVSFYNNEISEKSEIFDDQFSVERPDGSNFTLKIRSTKLEDSAMYFCATEGGETYEQYFGPGTRLTVT.

This chain uses TRBV5-1 with TRBJ2-5, with TRBD1 matching 7 bases. The germline gives CDR1 SGHRS, CDR2 YFSETQ. With 3 bases clipped from V and 5 bases from J, the junction kept 7 bases outside the gene matches. The CDR3 consists of 14 residues. CDR3 DNA: TGCGCCAGCAGCTCTAACAGGGGTGGCGAGACCCAGTACTTC. It yields the protein CASSSNRGGETQYF.